This T cell receptor (beta chain) was profiled in a study of molecular identifiers for immune sequencing clone quantification. One entry per CDR3 protein, called by TCRdb with MiXCR from the PCR reads. The data contain about 510,000 distinct CDR3 sequences, about a fifth of them singletons. Libraries of naive CD8 T cells were made from 20,000 to 1,000,000 sorted cells. They used 10%, 30% or 50% RNA. The CDR3 covers 13 residues. The V gene lost 5 bases and the J gene lost 6 bases, with 13 bases spanning the gap. Germline V gene data show CDR1 as MNHEY and CDR2 as SMNVEV (reference sequence). Study-wide findings and caveats: In naive cells, clones above 20 RNA copies held under 1% of molecules, whereas in effector cells they held over 98%.

The table lists this clonotype with a few counts. Its cognate antigen is unknown. The chain carries TRBV27 and TRBJ1-1; no definite D call. Input material: naive CD8+ T cells from blood, with Jurkat cell RNA spiked in. Described subset: FACS-sorted CD8+CD4-CCR7+CD45RA+ naive T cells. The source is a human donor in good health. Some libraries in this study had Jurkat cell RNA spiked in. CDR3 amino acids: CASSPDVGAEAFF. The CDR3, as DNA: TGTGCCAGCAGTCCCGACGTTGGGGCTGAAGCTTTCTTT.